This entry describes one T cell receptor beta chain. The authors made the TRB cDNA libraries by 5' RACE using UMI labels. Using the 5' RACE reads, TCRdb records one entry per CDR3 protein without DNA. Its table records 40,000 to 45,000 distinct CDR3 sequences. This specimen comes from a study of CXCR3-negative and CXCR3-positive naive CD8 T cells. Sequenced input: naive CXCR3- CD8+ T cells from blood. Documented subset: CD45RO-CCR7+CD27+CD95- naive CD8+ T cells lacking CXCR3 (TNR3-). The TCR originated in a human donor in good health. Some clones in this sample may be carry-over from other donors' samples.

CDR3 region: CASSLEGTGYEQYF. This sequence joins TRBV5-1 and TRBJ2-7; TCRdb proposes TRBD1, but this gene call is untestable without DNA. This CDR3 has 14 residues. CDR1 SGHRS and CDR2 YFSETQ come from the germline V gene. The full variable domain, completed using reference TRBV5-1 and TRBJ2-7, is KAGVTQTPRYLIKTRGQQVTLSCSPISGHRSVSWYQQTPGQGLQFLFEYFSETQRNKGNFPGRFSGRQFSNSRSEMNVSTLELGDSALYLCASSLEGTGYEQYFGPGTRLTVT.